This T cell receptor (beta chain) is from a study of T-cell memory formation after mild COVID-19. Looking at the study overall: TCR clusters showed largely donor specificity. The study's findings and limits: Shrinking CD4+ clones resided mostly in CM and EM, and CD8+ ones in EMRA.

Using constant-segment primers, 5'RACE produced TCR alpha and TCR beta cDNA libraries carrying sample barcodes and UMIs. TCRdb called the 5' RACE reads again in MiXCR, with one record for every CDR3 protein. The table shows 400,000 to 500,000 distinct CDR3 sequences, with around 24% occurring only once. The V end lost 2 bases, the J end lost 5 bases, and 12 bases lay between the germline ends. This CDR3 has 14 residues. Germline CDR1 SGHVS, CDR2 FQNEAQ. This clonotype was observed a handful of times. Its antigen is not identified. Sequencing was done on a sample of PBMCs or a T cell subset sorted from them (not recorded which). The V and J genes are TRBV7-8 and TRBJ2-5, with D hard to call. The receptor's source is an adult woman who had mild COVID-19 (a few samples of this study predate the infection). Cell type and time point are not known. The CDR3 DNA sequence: TGTGCCAGCAGCTTAAGGTCCTTCGGGGAGACCCAGTACTTC. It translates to CASSLRSFGETQYF.